The 8 T cell receptor beta chains below all came from one sample that was sequenced in a study of CD8+ T cells in alopecia areata. Sequencing templates came from extracted RNA that was reverse transcribed into cDNA. TCRdb's table, derived via immunoSEQ multiplex PCR, lists solely in-frame clones and lacks some. This table holds some 190,000 clones, approximately 49% found once. Described treatment: oral pan-JAK inhibitor, 5-10 mg twice daily. Sequenced material: CD8+ T cells sorted from blood, taken around week 54, from a patient treated with tofacitinib. The receptor set was obtained from a human donor with alopecia areata.

The V and J genes are TRBV7-8 and TRBJ2-5; TRBD1 agrees at 8 bases. The germline V gene encodes CDR1 SGHVS and CDR2 FQNEAQ. The J segment lost 4 bases and the V segment lost 2 bases, leaving 6 bases of the junction unmatched. This CDR3 is built from 15 residues. The CDR3 DNA reads TGTGCCAGCAGCTTAAAGACAGGGGTCGGAGAGACCCAGTACTTC. Its translation is CASSLKTGVGETQYF.

The chain has TRBV13 and TRBJ1-6; weak D call: TRBD1 (6 bases). Deletions cut 5 bases from V and 1 base from J, with 9 bases between. Looked up from germline, CDR1 is PRHDT and CDR2 is FYEKMQ (reference sequence). The CDR3 totals 15 residues. The CDR3 protein is CASSNGTSYNSPLHF. The CDR3 DNA sequence: TGTGCCAGCAGCAACGGGACATCCTATAATTCACCCCTCCACTTT.

The chain is built from TRBV27 and TRBJ2-7; D not resolved. The CDR3 extends over 13 amino acids. Trimming stripped 2 bases from V and 4 bases from J, with 9 bases between. CDR1 MNHEY and CDR2 SMNVEV come from the germline V gene (reference sequence). The CDR3 reads CASSLRETYEQYF. CDR3 nucleotides: TGTGCCAGCAGTTTAAGGGAAACGTACGAGCAGTACTTC.

This chain connects TRBV27 to TRBJ2-7, with D maybe TRBD1 (6 bases). Germline V lookup: CDR1 MNHEY, CDR2 SMNVEV (reference sequence). The CDR3 spans 13 residues. V was clipped by 4 bases and J by 1 base, with 8 bases between them. The CDR3 loop is CASSSQGSYEQYF. CDR3 nucleotide sequence: TGTGCCAGCAGTTCACAGGGATCCTACGAGCAGTACTTC.

The chain employs TRBV30 and TRBJ1-6, with TRBD1 as a possible D gene (6 bases). V was shortened by 1 base and J by 10 bases, with 14 bases between the two germline ends. Germline CDR1 reads GTSNPN; CDR2 reads SVGIG (reference sequence). The CDR3 covers 14 residues. CDR3 sequence: CAWSDGAGESPLHF. The CDR3 nucleotides read TGTGCCTGGAGTGACGGGGCAGGGGAATCACCCCTCCACTTT.

V and J are TRBV15 and TRBJ2-2; D possibly corresponds to TRBD2 (5 bases). The CDR3 is 16 residues long. In germline, CDR1 is LNHNV, CDR2 YYDKDF (reference sequence). The ends were cut back, 0 bases at V and 4 bases at J, with 12 bases in the middle. The CDR3 DNA sequence: TGTGCCACCAGCAGAGATCCAGGAGGCATCACCGGGGAGCTGTTTTTT. The encoded protein is CATSRDPGGITGELFF.

V gene TRBV6-6 combines with J gene TRBJ2-1; D gene unclear. The V end was cut by 0 bases, the J end by 12 bases, with 9 bases between. The CDR3 extends over 12 amino acids. Germline CDR1 MNHNY, CDR2 SVGAGI (reference sequence). In DNA, the CDR3 is TGTGCCAGCAGTTACTCGAATGTGAGGCAGTTCTTC. Its protein product is CASSYSNVRQFF.

The V gene is TRBV29-1, the J gene TRBJ2-1, with 9 positions matching TRBD1. V lost 0 bases, J lost 4 bases, and 4 bases stayed unmatched. The CDR3 consists of 15 residues. The V gene's germline CDR1 is SQVTM and CDR2 ANQGSEA. In DNA form, the CDR3 reads TGCAGCGTTGAAGATCAACAGGGGGCGTACAATGAGCAGTTCTTC. Protein sequence: CSVEDQQGAYNEQFF.